This TCR beta chain was retrieved from a study of shared clonotypes between healthy human individuals. Findings and limits, study-wide: Blood was the only sampled material, and tissue repertoires likely differ.

Terminally differentiated effector memory CD45RA+ cells were excluded from the naive CD8 cells, which were CD45RO-negative and positively selected for CCR7. Nashville, Tennessee was home to all donors, who were Caucasian adults. The germline gives CDR1 MDHEN, CDR2 SYDVKM. The CDR3 totals 14 residues. V trimming: 6 bases; J trimming: 2 bases; junction bases outside the gene matches: 7. The method was immunoSEQ multiplex PCR; TCRdb's version includes in-frame clones alone and lacks a portion of them. The sample shows 2 million to 2.5 million clones, roughly 91% of them seen only once. As to this clone: The antigen is not known.

The J gene is TRBJ2-7, the V gene TRBV28; 7 bases match TRBD2. Sequencing used naive CD8+ T cells from PBMCs. The sequence was obtained from a young man in good health. Some clones in this sample may be carry-over from other donors' samples. The CDR3, as DNA: TGTGCCAGCAGCTCCGGGAGGCCTACCTACGAGCAGTACTTC. Translated, it gives CASSSGRPTYEQYF.